This T cell receptor (beta chain) appears in the sequencing data of a study of T cell changes during pregnancy in multiple sclerosis. Germline CDR1 and CDR2: ENHRY and SYGVKD. This CDR3 spans 12 amino acids. Note on this clone: One end of the junction does not line up with germline, which may come from a read error.

Clones were read by immunoSEQ multiplex PCR, and TCRdb kept only the in-frame ones, dropping some. The repertoire includes about 110,000 clones, 92% of them detected once, and approximately 1.5% sits in the top ten. The TCR sequence derives from a female donor with multiple sclerosis, enrolled in a pregnancy study. The V gene is TRBV10-3, the J gene TRBJ2-1; D may be TRBD2 (5 bases). The sequencing used peripheral blood, collected in the third trimester of pregnancy. The CDR3 nucleotides read TGCTCCGGTGGGAGCTCCTACAATGAGCAGTTCTTC. Protein: CSGGSSYNEQFF.